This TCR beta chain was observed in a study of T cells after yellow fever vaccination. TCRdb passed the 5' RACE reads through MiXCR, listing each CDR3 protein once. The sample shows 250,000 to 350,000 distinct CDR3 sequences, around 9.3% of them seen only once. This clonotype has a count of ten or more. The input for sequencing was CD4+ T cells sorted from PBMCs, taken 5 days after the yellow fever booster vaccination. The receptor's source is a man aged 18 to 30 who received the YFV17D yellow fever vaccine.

This chain's CDR3 is CASSAGLAGGLEQFF. The CDR3 nucleotides are TGTGCCAGCAGCGCCGGACTAGCGGGGGGTCTTGAGCAGTTCTTC. The chain couples TRBV7-8 to TRBJ2-1, with 14 bases fitting TRBD2. The CDR3 loop spans 15 amino acids. Germline V gene sequence: CDR1 SGHVS, CDR2 FQNEAQ. The trim removed 5 bases at V and 9 bases at J, leaving 6 bases unmatched.